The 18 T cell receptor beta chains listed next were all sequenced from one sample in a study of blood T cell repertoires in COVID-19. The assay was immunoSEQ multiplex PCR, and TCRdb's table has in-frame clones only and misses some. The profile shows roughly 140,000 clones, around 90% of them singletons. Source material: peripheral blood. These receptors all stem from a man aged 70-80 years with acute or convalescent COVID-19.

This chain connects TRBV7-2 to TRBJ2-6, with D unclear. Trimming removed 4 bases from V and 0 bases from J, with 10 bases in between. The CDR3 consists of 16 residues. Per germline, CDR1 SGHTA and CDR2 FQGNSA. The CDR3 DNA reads TGTGCCAGCAGCTCCCCCGTCCTCTCTGGGGCCAACGTCCTGACTTTC. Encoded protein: CASSSPVLSGANVLTF.

The CDR3 coding sequence is TGCACCAGCAGCCAAACTCCGCGGGAGGCCTCTGGGGCCAACGTCCTGACTTTC. Protein sequence: CTSSQTPREASGANVLTF. The rearrangement links TRBV1 to TRBJ2-6; TRBD2 is the table's D call and was not checked against the DNA. TRBV1 is noted as a pseudogene. This CDR3 region has 18 residues.

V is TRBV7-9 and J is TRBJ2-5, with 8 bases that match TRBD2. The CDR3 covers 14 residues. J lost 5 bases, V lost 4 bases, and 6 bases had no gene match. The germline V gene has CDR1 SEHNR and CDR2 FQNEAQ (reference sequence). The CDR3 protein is CASSSGGAAETQYF. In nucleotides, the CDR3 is TGTGCCAGCAGCTCGGGAGGGGCCGCGGAGACCCAGTACTTC.

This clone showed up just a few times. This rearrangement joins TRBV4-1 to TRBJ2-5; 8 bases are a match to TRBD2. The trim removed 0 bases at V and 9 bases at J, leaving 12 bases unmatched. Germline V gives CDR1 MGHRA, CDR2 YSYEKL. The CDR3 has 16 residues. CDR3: CASSQDLGGGYPAQYF. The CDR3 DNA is TGCGCCAGCAGCCAAGATCTAGGCGGGGGGTATCCGGCCCAGTACTTC.

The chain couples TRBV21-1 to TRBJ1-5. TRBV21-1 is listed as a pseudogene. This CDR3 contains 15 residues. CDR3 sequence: CASSREVEGNQPQHF. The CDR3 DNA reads TGTGCCAGCAGCAGGGAGGTGGAGGGTAATCAGCCCCAGCATTTT.

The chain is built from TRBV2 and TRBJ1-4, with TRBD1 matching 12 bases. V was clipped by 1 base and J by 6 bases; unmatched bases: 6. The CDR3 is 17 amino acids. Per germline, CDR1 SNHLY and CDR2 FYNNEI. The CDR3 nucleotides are TGTGCCAGCAGTGAAGTCGGGACAGGGGGCGCAGATGAAAAACTGTTTTTT. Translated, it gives CASSEVGTGGADEKLFF.

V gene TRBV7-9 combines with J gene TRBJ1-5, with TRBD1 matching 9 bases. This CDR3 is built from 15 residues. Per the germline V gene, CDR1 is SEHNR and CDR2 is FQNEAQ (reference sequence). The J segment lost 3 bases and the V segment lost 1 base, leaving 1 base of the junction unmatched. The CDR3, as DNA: TGTGCCAGCAGCTTAGGGGACAGGGTCAATCAGCCCCAGCATTTT. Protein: CASSLGDRVNQPQHF. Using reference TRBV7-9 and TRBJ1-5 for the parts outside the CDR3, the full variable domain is DTGVSQNPRHKITKRGQNVTFRCDPISEHNRLYWYRQTLGQGPEFLTYFQNEAQLEKSRLLSDRFSAERPKGSFSTLEIQRTEQGDSAMYLCASSLGDRVNQPQHFGDGTRLSIL.

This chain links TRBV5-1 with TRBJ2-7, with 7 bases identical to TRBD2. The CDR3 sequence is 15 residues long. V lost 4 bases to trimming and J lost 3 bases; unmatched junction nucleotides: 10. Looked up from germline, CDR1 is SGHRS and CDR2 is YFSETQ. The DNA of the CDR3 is TGCGCCAGCAGCCCAGGGAGGGCAATAGGCTACGAGCAGTACTTC. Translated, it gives CASSPGRAIGYEQYF.

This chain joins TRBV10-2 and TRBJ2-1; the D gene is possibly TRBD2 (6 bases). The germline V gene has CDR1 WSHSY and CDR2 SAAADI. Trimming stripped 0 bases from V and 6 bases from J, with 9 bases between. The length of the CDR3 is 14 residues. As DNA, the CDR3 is TGCGCCAGCAGTGAGTCTGGGCGGGGCAATGAGCAGTTCTTC. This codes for CASSESGRGNEQFF.

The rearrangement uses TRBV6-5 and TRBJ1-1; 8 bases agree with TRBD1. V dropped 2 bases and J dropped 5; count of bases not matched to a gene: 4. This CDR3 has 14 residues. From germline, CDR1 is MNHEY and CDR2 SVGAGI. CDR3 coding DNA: TGTGCCAGCAGTTACGAACAGGGGGGTACTGAAGCTTTCTTT. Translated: CASSYEQGGTEAFF.

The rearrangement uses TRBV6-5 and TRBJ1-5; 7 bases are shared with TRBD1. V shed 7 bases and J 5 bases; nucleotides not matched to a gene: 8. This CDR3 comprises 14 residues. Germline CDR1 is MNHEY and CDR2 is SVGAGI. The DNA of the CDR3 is TGTGCCAGCAAAGGGGGGACAGAAGATCAGCCCCAGCATTTT. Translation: CASKGGTEDQPQHF.

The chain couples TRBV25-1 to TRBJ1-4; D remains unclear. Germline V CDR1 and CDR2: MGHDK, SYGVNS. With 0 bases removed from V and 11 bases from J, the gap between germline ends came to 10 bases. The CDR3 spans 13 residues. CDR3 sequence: CASSEYARSKLFF. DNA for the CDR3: TGTGCCAGCAGTGAATATGCGCGGTCTAAACTGTTTTTT.

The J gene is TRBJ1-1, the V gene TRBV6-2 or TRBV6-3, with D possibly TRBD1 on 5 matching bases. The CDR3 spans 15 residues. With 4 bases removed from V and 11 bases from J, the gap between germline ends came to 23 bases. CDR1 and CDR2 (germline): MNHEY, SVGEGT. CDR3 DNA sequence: TGTGCCAGCAGTTCCTACCTCGGGGGTCCCCTTGAGGCTTTCTTT. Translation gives CASSSYLGGPLEAFF.

DNA of the CDR3: TGTGCCAGCAGCTTAACTAGCGGCAACACCGGGGAGCTGTTTTTT. This translates into CASSLTSGNTGELFF. The chain is built from TRBV11-2 and TRBJ2-2, with 8 bases fitting TRBD2. With 2 bases clipped from V and 2 bases from J, the junction kept 1 base outside the gene matches. The CDR3 covers 15 residues. Germline lookup yields CDR1 SGHAT and CDR2 FQNNGV.

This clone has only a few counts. CDR3 sequence reads: CASSRIPGLAPRGETQYF. The CDR3 DNA sequence: TGCGCCAGCAGCAGAATTCCGGGACTAGCGCCGAGGGGGGAGACCCAGTACTTC. The chain carries TRBV4-1 and TRBJ2-5; 10 bases fit TRBD2. Germline V gene lookup returns CDR1 MGHRA and CDR2 YSYEKL. The length of the CDR3 is 18 residues. With 5 bases clipped from V and 5 bases from J, the junction kept 17 bases outside the gene matches.

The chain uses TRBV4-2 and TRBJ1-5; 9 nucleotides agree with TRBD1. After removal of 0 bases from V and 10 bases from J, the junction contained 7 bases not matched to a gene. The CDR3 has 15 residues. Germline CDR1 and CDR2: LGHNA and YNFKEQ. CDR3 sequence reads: CASSQDLDRGYPQHF. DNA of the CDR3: TGTGCCAGCAGCCAAGATCTTGACAGGGGGTATCCCCAGCATTTT.

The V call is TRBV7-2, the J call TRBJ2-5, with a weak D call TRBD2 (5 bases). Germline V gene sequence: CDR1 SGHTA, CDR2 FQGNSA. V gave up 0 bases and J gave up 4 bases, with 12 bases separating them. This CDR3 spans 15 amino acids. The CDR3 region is CASSLAGDAVETQYF. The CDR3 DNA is TGTGCCAGCAGCTTAGCGGGAGACGCCGTAGAGACCCAGTACTTC.

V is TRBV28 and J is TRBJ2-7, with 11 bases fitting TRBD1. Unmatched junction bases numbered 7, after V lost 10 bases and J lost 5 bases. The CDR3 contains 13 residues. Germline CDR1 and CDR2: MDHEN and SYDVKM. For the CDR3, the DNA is TGTGCCACCTACCGGACAGGGGGCCACGAGCAGTACTTC. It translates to CATYRTGGHEQYF.